Listed below are T cell receptor beta chains from one sample, sequenced in a study of CD8 T cells in Susac syndrome. MiXCR, run by TCRdb on the immunoSEQ multiplex PCR reads, gives a single entry per CDR3 protein. Of about 83,000 distinct CDR3 sequences in the sample, roughly 96% were seen once. Sequences were obtained from CD8+ T cells from PBMCs. These TCRs come from a human donor with Susac syndrome. CDR3s include the opening cysteine and the closing phenylalanine or tryptophan. D genes are given only for firm matches. Size is omitted from some rows. Given values are once, few, many or a class for expanded clones.

V	D	J	size	CDR3	DNA
TRBV5-1	.	TRBJ2-6	once	CASSSRRSGANVLTF	TGCGCCAGCAGCTCGAGACGATCTGGGGCCAACGTCCTGACTTTC
TRBV15	.	TRBJ1-2	.	CATSRVPGVTTNYGYTF	TGTGCCACCAGCAGAGTCCCAGGGGTAACTACTAACTATGGCTACACCTTC
TRBV5-6	TRBD1	TRBJ1-5	.	CASSWWAGQDHQPQHF	TGTGCCAGCAGCTGGTGGGCGGGACAGGATCATCAGCCCCAGCATTTT
TRBV5-6	TRBD1	TRBJ2-7	.	CASSLGPGGFYEQYF	TGTGCCAGCAGCTTGGGACCAGGGGGATTCTACGAGCAGTACTTC
TRBV27	.	TRBJ2-3	.	CASSFHLTGSRTDTQYF	TGTGCCAGCAGTTTTCACCTCACGGGCAGCCGCACAGATACGCAGTATTTT
TRBV6-2/TRBV6-3	.	TRBJ1-5	.	CASSSLGESNQPQHF	TGTGCCAGCAGTTCCCTGGGGGAGTCCAATCAGCCCCAGCATTTT
TRBV27	TRBD1	TRBJ1-1	.	CASSPGQGNTEAFF	TGTGCCAGCTCTCCGGGACAGGGGAACACTGAAGCTTTCTTT
TRBV15	.	TRBJ2-6	.	CATSRDRQNSGANVLTF	TGTGCCACCAGCAGAGATCGCCAGAACTCTGGGGCCAACGTCCTGACTTTC
TRBV5-4	TRBD1	TRBJ2-1	.	CASIGQGASDEQFF	TGTGCCAGCATCGGACAGGGGGCTTCTGATGAGCAGTTCTTC
TRBV12-3/TRBV12-4	.	TRBJ2-7	.	CASSFGPMGDEQYF	TGTGCCAGCAGTTTTGGACCGATGGGGGACGAGCAGTACTTC
TRBV7-2	.	TRBJ1-2	.	CASSARTVGYTF	TGTGCCAGCAGCGCACGGACAGTTGGCTACACCTTC
TRBV7-9	TRBD2	TRBJ2-3	.	CASSGTGGPQYF	TGTGCCAGCAGCGGAACGGGGGGACCGCAGTATTTT
TRBV4-1	.	TRBJ1-4	few	CASSQEGPEKLFF	TGCGCCAGCAGCCAAGAGGGTCCTGAAAAACTGTTTTTT
TRBV15	.	TRBJ2-1	.	CATTEAGFVEQFF	TGTGCCACCACCGAGGCGGGGTTCGTTGAGCAGTTCTTC
TRBV7-8	.	TRBJ1-2	.	CASSLYPGHYGYTF	TGTGCCAGCAGCTTATATCCCGGCCACTATGGCTACACCTTC
TRBV5-1	.	TRBJ2-3	.	CASSSLGTSTDTQYF	TGCGCCAGCAGCTCATTAGGTACTAGCACAGATACGCAGTATTTT
TRBV7-9	TRBD2	TRBJ2-1	.	CASSLWGLAGANEQFF	TGTGCCAGCAGCTTATGGGGTCTAGCGGGAGCCAACGAGCAGTTCTTC
TRBV19	.	TRBJ1-5	.	CASSIGVGGNQPQHF	TGTGCCAGTAGTATAGGAGTGGGGGGCAATCAGCCCCAGCATTTT
TRBV4-3	.	TRBJ1-2	once	CASSQDLGNYGYTF	TGCGCCAGCAGCCAAGATCTAGGAAACTATGGCTACACCTTC
TRBV20-1	TRBD2	TRBJ2-1	.	CSATVAGESYNEQFF	TGCAGTGCTACAGTAGCGGGAGAGTCCTACAATGAGCAGTTCTTC
TRBV5-4	.	TRBJ2-7	few	CASSQEASYEQYF	TGTGCCAGCAGCCAGGAGGCCTCCTACGAGCAGTACTTC
TRBV27	TRBD1	TRBJ1-2	.	CASSFMTGGNYGYTF	TGTGCCAGCAGTTTCATGACAGGGGGGAACTATGGCTACACCTTC
TRBV11-1	.	TRBJ2-2	.	CASSFVLGELFF	TGTGCCAGCAGCTTTGTCCTGGGGGAGCTGTTTTTT
TRBV5-4	TRBD1	TRBJ2-7	.	CASSAGTASYEQYF	TGTGCCAGCAGCGCCGGGACAGCGTCCTACGAGCAGTACTTC
TRBV20-1	.	TRBJ2-7	.	CSGLGRNSYEQYF	TGCAGTGGTCTTGGACGGAACTCCTACGAGCAGTACTTC
TRBV7-3	.	TRBJ2-5	.	CASRSGTQYF	TGTGCCAGCAGGAGTGGGACCCAGTACTTC
TRBV28	.	TRBJ2-7	.	CASSTRDSADYEQYF	TGTGCCAGCAGTACGCGCGACAGTGCAGACTACGAGCAGTACTTC
TRBV15	.	TRBJ1-1	.	CATSRGGEHSPPFF	TGTGCCACCAGCAGAGGGGGAGAACACTCCCCCCCTTTCTTT
TRBV5-5	.	TRBJ2-3	.	CASSLEQNTDTQYF	TGTGCCAGCAGCTTGGAACAGAACACAGATACGCAGTATTTT
TRBV9	.	TRBJ1-1	.	CASGRGGYTEAFF	TGTGCCAGCGGTCGAGGCGGGTACACTGAAGCTTTCTTT
TRBV14	.	TRBJ2-3	once	CASSQTGSTDTQYF	TGTGCCAGCAGCCAAACAGGGAGCACAGATACGCAGTATTTT
TRBV18	.	TRBJ2-3	.	CASSPEMGTDTQYF	TGTGCCAGCTCACCGGAGATGGGCACAGATACGCAGTATTTT
TRBV20-1	.	TRBJ2-7	.	CSASRQSNSYEQYF	TGCAGTGCTAGTAGGCAGTCAAACTCCTACGAGCAGTACTTC
TRBV12-3/TRBV12-4	.	TRBJ2-7	.	CASSAGTGGYEQYF	TGTGCCAGCAGCGCCGGGACCGGTGGCTACGAGCAGTACTTC
TRBV28	TRBD1	TRBJ2-1	.	CASSFFGTGGNEQFF	TGTGCCAGCAGTTTTTTCGGGACAGGGGGCAATGAGCAGTTCTTC
TRBV20-1	.	TRBJ2-1	.	CSAARHRVHTNEQFF	TGCAGTGCTGCCCGGCACAGGGTGCACACGAATGAGCAGTTCTTC
TRBV5-4	.	TRBJ1-1	.	CASSSLRGTEAFF	TGTGCCAGCAGCTCCCTCAGGGGCACTGAAGCTTTCTTT
TRBV4-1	TRBD2	TRBJ2-7	.	CASSPQVREGNEQYF	TGCGCCAGCAGCCCTCAAGTGCGGGAGGGCAACGAGCAGTACTTC
TRBV4-1	TRBD1	TRBJ2-1	.	CASSQGTGEYNEQFF	TGCGCCAGCAGCCAAGGGACAGGGGAGTACAATGAGCAGTTCTTC
TRBV24-1	.	TRBJ2-5	.	CATSGRTDYEETQYF	TGTGCCACCAGTGGGAGAACGGACTATGAAGAGACCCAGTACTTC
TRBV14	TRBD1	TRBJ1-1	.	CASSPTGRAEAFF	TGTGCCAGCAGCCCGACAGGGAGGGCTGAAGCTTTCTTT
TRBV5-4	TRBD1	TRBJ1-1	.	CASSLRTGNTEAFF	TGTGCCAGCAGCCTAAGGACAGGGAACACTGAAGCTTTCTTT
TRBV6-2/TRBV6-3	.	TRBJ2-3	once	CASSWEGLPYTQYF	TGTGCCAGCAGTTGGGAAGGGCTCCCATATACGCAGTATTTT
TRBV29-1	TRBD1	TRBJ1-2	.	CSADRGEDNYGYTF	TGCAGCGCCGACAGGGGAGAGGATAACTATGGCTACACCTTC
TRBV7-8	TRBD1	TRBJ2-2	.	CASSFTGGTGELFF	TGTGCCAGCAGCTTTACAGGGGGGACCGGGGAGCTGTTTTTT
TRBV25-1	TRBD1	TRBJ1-2	.	CASSVSGGGGYTF	TGTGCCAGCAGTGTGTCAGGGGGCGGGGGCTACACCTTC
TRBV5-6	.	TRBJ2-5	.	CASSSPSQETQYF	TGTGCCAGCAGCTCCCCCAGCCAAGAGACCCAGTACTTC
TRBV28	.	TRBJ2-7	.	CASSLTVQQYF	TGTGCCAGCAGTTTGACAGTGCAGCAGTACTTC
TRBV28	.	TRBJ2-1	.	CASSWGTSGEQFF	TGTGCCAGCAGTTGGGGGACGTCCGGTGAGCAGTTCTTC
TRBV9	TRBD1	TRBJ2-3	.	CASSETGISDTQYF	TGTGCCAGCAGCGAGACAGGGATTTCAGATACGCAGTATTTT
TRBV4-3	.	TRBJ2-1	.	CASSQEEGNEQFF	TGCGCCAGCAGCCAAGAAGAGGGCAATGAGCAGTTCTTC
TRBV20-1	TRBD2	TRBJ2-1	.	CSARGLAGWNEQFF	TGCAGTGCTAGGGGACTAGCAGGATGGAATGAGCAGTTCTTC
TRBV12-3/TRBV12-4	.	TRBJ2-5	once	CASSLSRETQYF	TGTGCCAGCAGTTTATCGAGGGAGACCCAGTACTTC
TRBV12-3/TRBV12-4	.	TRBJ2-7	.	CASRYTLARDEQYF	TGTGCCAGCAGATACACCCTAGCGCGAGACGAGCAGTACTTC
TRBV6-1	TRBD1	TRBJ1-1	.	CASRPGQGSTEAFF	TGTGCCAGCAGACCAGGACAGGGGAGCACTGAAGCTTTCTTT
TRBV5-1	TRBD2	TRBJ2-5	.	CASSCGLAGASETQYF	TGCGCCAGCAGTTGCGGACTAGCGGGGGCGTCGGAGACCCAGTACTTC
TRBV29-1	.	TRBJ1-1	.	CSVDWGMNTEAFF	TGCAGCGTTGATTGGGGCATGAACACTGAAGCTTTCTTT
TRBV9	.	TRBJ2-1	.	CASSVVDIDNEQFF	TGTGCCAGCAGCGTAGTGGATATCGACAATGAGCAGTTCTTC
TRBV14	.	TRBJ1-1	.	CASSLPGTGRPKAFF	TGTGCCAGCAGCCTCCCCGGAACAGGAAGGCCCAAAGCTTTCTTT
TRBV5-4	TRBD2	TRBJ2-1	.	CASRPAGDQSEQFF	TGTGCCAGCAGGCCAGCGGGAGATCAGAGTGAGCAGTTCTTC